This T cell receptor beta chain was retrieved from a study of cytomegalovirus exposure and HLA in healthy donors. At the level of the study: An earlier analysis identified 117 million unique TCR beta sequences in about 200 million T cells. Study outcomes and limitations: TCR association rates varied by HLA locus in a later analysis, with DRB1 highest and HLA-C lowest. On later analysis, the bulk of CMV-associated TCR beta chains appeared to be HLA-restricted. In a later analysis, at a false discovery rate of 0.05, 16,951 TCR beta sequences matched HLA alleles.

Germline V gives CDR1 SGHTA, CDR2 FQGNSA. The CDR3 totals 15 residues. The trim removed 5 bases at V and 4 bases at J, leaving 8 bases unmatched. As for this clone: Antigen unknown.

Researchers ran the PCR with 60 Vbeta and 13 Jbeta primers. The assay was immunoSEQ multiplex PCR, and TCRdb's table has in-frame clones only and misses some. Of around 81,000 clones detected, 60% to 70% appear once; the ten largest clones hold approximately 5.4%. Specimen: PBMCs. The V and J genes are TRBV7-2 and TRBJ2-7; 10 bases line up with TRBD2. The TCR comes from a man aged 30 to 45 in good health and CMV-seropositive. For the CDR3, the DNA is TGTGCCAGCAGCACATCTAGCGGGAGAGGTTACGAGCAGTACTTC. Its translation is CASSTSSGRGYEQYF.